This entry features one T cell receptor beta chain sequence. Its antigen is as yet unknown. The data derive from a study of T cell responses to AZD1222 COVID-19 vaccine. Study details: Investigators merged groups given second doses at roughly 4 or roughly 12 weeks.

Study-wide results and limits: Spike-wide coverage was observed for vaccine-associated CD4 TCRs, with dominant responses at 160-218 and 743-854. Only a handful of AZD1222 recipients were seropositive at baseline.

TCRdb keeps only in-frame clones here, not all; method: immunoSEQ multiplex PCR. The repertoire holds approximately 160,000 clones, with 85% to 95% as singletons. This receptor was identified in an adult in good health. The input for sequencing was peripheral blood, taken on day 0 of AZD1222 vaccination.

CDR3: CASSISGYQPQHF. The CDR3 coding sequence is TGTGCCAGTAGTATTTCAGGGTATCAGCCCCAGCATTTT. The rearrangement joins TRBV19 to TRBJ1-5, with a tentative D call TRBD1 (5 bases). Germline CDR1 is LNHDA and CDR2 is SQIVND (reference sequence). The CDR3 extends over 13 amino acids. Trimming shortened V by 3 bases and J by 5 bases, and 8 bases separated the two germline ends.